The 2 T cell receptor beta chains in this list originate from one sample, sequenced in a study of T cell repertoires in cytomegalovirus infection. These receptors' targets are unknown. Each CDR3 protein is one row after TCRdb ran MiXCR on the reads. The sample holds 51,000 or so distinct CDR3 sequences, 20% seen once. Sequenced here: CD8+ T cells from cultured PBMCs, sampled from culture after CMV antigen stimulation. The receptors were gathered from a human donor in good health (CMV status not recorded). Some clones in this sample may be carry-over from other donors' samples.

The V gene is TRBV7-2, the J gene TRBJ1-2; D unclear. Per germline, CDR1 SGHTA and CDR2 FQGNSA. V lost 5 bases to trimming and J lost 8 bases, with 15 bases between them. The CDR3 totals 13 residues. For the CDR3, the DNA is TGTGCCAGCAGCCAGTCGAGGATTGGGGGCTACACCTTC. Amino acid sequence: CASSQSRIGGYTF.

The chain employs TRBV11-2 and TRBJ2-1; D is tentatively TRBD1 or TRBD2 (5 bases each). CDR3 length equals 15 residues. Germline CDR1 SGHAT, CDR2 FQNNGV. V was pared by 1 base and J by 9 bases, with 16 bases between. CDR3 sequence reads: CASSLGGPSRTEQFF. The CDR3 nucleotides are TGTGCCAGCAGCTTAGGGGGACCTTCTCGTACTGAGCAGTTCTTC.